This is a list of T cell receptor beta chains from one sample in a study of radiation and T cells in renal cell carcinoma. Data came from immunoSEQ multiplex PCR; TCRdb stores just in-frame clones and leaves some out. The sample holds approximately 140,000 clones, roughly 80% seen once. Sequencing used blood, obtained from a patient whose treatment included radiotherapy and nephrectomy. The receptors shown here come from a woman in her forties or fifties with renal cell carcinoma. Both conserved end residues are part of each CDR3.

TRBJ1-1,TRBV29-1,CSGSQGQWNTEAFF
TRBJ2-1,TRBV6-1,CATNPGQGEHEQFF
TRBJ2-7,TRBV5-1,CASSPDNRDEQYF
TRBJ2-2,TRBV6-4,CASSMGTGPTGELFF
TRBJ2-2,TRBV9,CASSVGTVNSGELFF
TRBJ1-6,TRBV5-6,CASSFDRSLAPLHF
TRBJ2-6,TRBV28,CASRDRAGANVLTF
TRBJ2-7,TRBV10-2,CASSTTSGGYYEQYF
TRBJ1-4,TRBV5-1,CASSVGTGNEKLFF
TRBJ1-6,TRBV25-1,CASRDTGYNSPLHF
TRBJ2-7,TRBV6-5,CASRPGQGHVQYF
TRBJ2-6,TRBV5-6,CASSLGWGTDSGANVLTF
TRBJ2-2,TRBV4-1,CASTTGAGELFF
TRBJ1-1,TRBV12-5,CASGTGYGTEAFF
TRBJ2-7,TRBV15,CATARPGLGEQYF
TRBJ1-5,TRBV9,CASSVSGAPPQHF
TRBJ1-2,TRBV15,CATSRGGQGVNYGYTF
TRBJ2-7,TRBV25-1,CASSDPESRWEQYF
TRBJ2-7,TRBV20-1,CSALAYEQYF
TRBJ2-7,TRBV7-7,CASSLRLGSYEQYF
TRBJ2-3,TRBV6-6,CASSPRRTGGVDTQYF
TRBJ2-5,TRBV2,CASRERIGETQYF
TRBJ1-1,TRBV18,CASSPQGNTEAFF
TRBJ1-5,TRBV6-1,CASSEALQAYQPQHF
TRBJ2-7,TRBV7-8,CASSPRGPREQYF
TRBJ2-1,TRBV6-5,CASVRGLDNEQFF
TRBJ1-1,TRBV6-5,CASSLGAGTEAFF
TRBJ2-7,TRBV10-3,CAISKEAGVVSDEQYF
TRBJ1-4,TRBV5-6,CASILGGTEGEKLFF
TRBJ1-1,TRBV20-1,CSARMAAEAFF
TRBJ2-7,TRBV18,CASSPPYGYGYEQYF
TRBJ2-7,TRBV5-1,CASSSGTGGDEQYF
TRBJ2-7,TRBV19,CASSIPGVYEQYF
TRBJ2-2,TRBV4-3,CASSQERTGVGTGELFF
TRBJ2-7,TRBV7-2,CASSLGLAGVNEQYF
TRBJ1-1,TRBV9,CASSRHGQGNTEAFF
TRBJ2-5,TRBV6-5,CASSYGRAETQYF
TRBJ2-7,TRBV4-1,CASSQEQGAYEQYF
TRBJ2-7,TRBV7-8,CASRHMEGYEQYF
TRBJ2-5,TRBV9,CASSVSPAETQYF
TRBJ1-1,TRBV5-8,CASSPQGETEAFF
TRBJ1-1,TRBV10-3,CAIRTNRGPEAFF
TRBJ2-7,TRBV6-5,CASSPPGPRREQYF